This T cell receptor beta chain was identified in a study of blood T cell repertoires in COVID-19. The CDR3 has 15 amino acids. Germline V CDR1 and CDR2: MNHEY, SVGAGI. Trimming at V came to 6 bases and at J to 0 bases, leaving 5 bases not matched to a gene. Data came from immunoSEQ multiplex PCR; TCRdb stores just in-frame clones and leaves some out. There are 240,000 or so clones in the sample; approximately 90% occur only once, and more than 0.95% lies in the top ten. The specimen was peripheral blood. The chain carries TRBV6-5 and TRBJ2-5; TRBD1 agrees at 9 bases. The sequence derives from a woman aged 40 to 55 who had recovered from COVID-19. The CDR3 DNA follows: TGTGCCAGCAGGGCGGACAGGGGATACCAAGAGACCCAGTACTTC. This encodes CASRADRGYQETQYF.